The 8 T cell receptor beta chains in this list originate from one sample, sequenced in a study of T cell repertoires in cytomegalovirus infection. Their antigen targets remain unknown. Each CDR3 protein is one row after TCRdb ran MiXCR on the reads. The profile shows some 920,000 distinct CDR3 sequences, 31% of them singletons. This specimen consisted of cultured CD8+ T cells from PBMCs, obtained from culture after CMV antigen stimulation. These receptors were taken from a human donor in good health (CMV status not recorded). Some clones in this sample may be carry-over from other donors' samples.

This clonotype was seen a few times. V gene TRBV6-1 combines with J gene TRBJ2-5, with D possibly TRBD2 on 6 matching bases. The CDR3 runs to 15 residues. Between the trimmed V and J ends, which lost 1 base and 1 base, there was a span of 10 bases. The germline gives CDR1 MNHNS, CDR2 SASEGT. CDR3 region: CASSEVAVFQETQYF. Written as DNA, the CDR3 is TGTGCCAGCAGTGAAGTAGCGGTCTTCCAAGAGACCCAGTACTTC.

This clonotype has only one observation. The chain uses TRBV2 and TRBJ2-7; tentative D call: TRBD1 (5 bases). Trimming pared 7 bases from V and 3 bases from J, leaving 10 bases between. Looked up from germline, CDR1 is SNHLY and CDR2 is FYNNEI. CDR3 length: 12 residues. The DNA for the CDR3 is TGTGCCAGCATCGGCAGGGTCTACGAGCAGTACTTC. It translates to CASIGRVYEQYF.

This clonotype occurred a few times. The CDR3 coding sequence is TGTGCCAGCAGCTTATTCTCGAGCGGGGGGGCCCCCGGGGAGCTGTTTTTT. Its translation is CASSLFSSGGAPGELFF. The chain employs TRBV7-2 and TRBJ2-2, with 10 bases fitting TRBD2. With 2 bases clipped from V and 6 bases from J, the junction kept 9 bases outside the gene matches. The CDR3 sequence is 17 residues long. CDR1 is SGHTA and CDR2 is FQGNSA in the germline V gene. The variable domain in full, with the rest retrieved from reference TRBV7-2 and TRBJ2-2, is GAGVSQSPSNKVTEKGKDVELRCDPISGHTALYWYRQSLGQGLEFLIYFQGNSAPDKSGLPSDRFSAERTGGSVSTLTIQRTQQEDSAVYLCASSLFSSGGAPGELFFGEGSRLTVL.

V is TRBV4-3 and J is TRBJ2-7; D unclear. Germline CDR1 is LGHNA and CDR2 is YSLEER. This CDR3 has 13 residues. V gave up 1 base and J gave up 4 bases, with 8 bases separating them. This chain's CDR3 is CASSQVSQYEQYV. In DNA form, the CDR3 reads TGCGCCAGCAGCCAAGTATCCCAGTACGAGCAGTACGTC.

V and J are TRBV15 and TRBJ1-1; 12 nucleotides agree with TRBD1. CDR1 LNHNV and CDR2 YYDKDF come from the germline V gene (reference sequence). The CDR3 covers 16 residues. The V segment lost 0 bases and the J segment 10 bases; nucleotides outside the gene matches: 9. The CDR3 sequence is CATSRDWGQGASRAFF. In nucleotides, the CDR3 is TGTGCCACCAGCAGAGATTGGGGACAGGGGGCCTCGAGAGCTTTCTTT. Supplemented by reference TRBV15 and TRBJ1-1, the full variable domain reads DAMVIQNPRYQVTQFGKPVTLSCSQTLNHNVMYWYQQKSSQAPKLLFHYYDKDFNNEADTPDNFQSRRPNTSFCFLDIRSPGLGDTAMYLCATSRDWGQGASRAFFGQGTRLTVV.

The chain links TRBV4-1 to TRBJ1-2; no clear D. Germline V lookup: CDR1 MGHRA, CDR2 YSYEKL. V lost 3 bases, J lost 8 bases, and 10 bases lay in between. The CDR3 is 12 amino acids. CDR3 protein: CASSQGLQGYTF. The CDR3 DNA sequence: TGCGCCAGCAGCCAGGGGTTGCAAGGCTACACCTTC.

This clonotype has only a few counts. CDR3 sequence (DNA): TGTGCCAGCGGGGGAGGGGGGAGCTCCTACAATGAGCAGTTCTTC. Its protein product is CASGGGGSSYNEQFF. The V and J genes are TRBV28 and TRBJ2-1; a possible D gene is TRBD2 (7 bases). The germline CDR1 and CDR2 sequences are MDHEN and SYDVKM. This CDR3 contains 15 residues. Trimming left V 8 bases short and J 0 bases short, with 14 bases between.

This clonotype showed up many times. This rearrangement joins TRBV7-6 to TRBJ2-6, with 8 positions matching TRBD1. This CDR3 has 18 amino acids. The germline V gene has CDR1 SGHVS and CDR2 FNYEAQ. V gave up 5 bases and J gave up 1 base; unmatched junction bases: 10. CDR3 in DNA: TGTGCCAGCAGCCTACTGGGAACAGGGGGTTCTGGGGCCAACGTCCTGACTTTC. This codes for CASSLLGTGGSGANVLTF.